A single sample is the source of the 5 T cell receptor beta chains below, sequenced in a study of PD-1 blockade in classical Hodgkin lymphoma. Profiled with immunoSEQ multiplex PCR; TCRdb holds only in-frame clones, not every one. The sample yields 20,000 to 25,000 clones, about two thirds seen once. Brentuximab vedotin exposure varied among the patients, all of whom had relapsed after autologous stem cell transplantation. Sample: peripheral blood mononuclear cells (PBMCs), taken at baseline. Receptor source: a human donor with classical Hodgkin lymphoma.

V gene TRBV7-8 combines with J gene TRBJ2-3; D remains ambiguous. The germline CDR1 and CDR2 sequences are SGHVS and FQNEAQ. Between the trimmed V and J ends, which lost 5 bases and 3 bases, there was a span of 18 bases. The CDR3 loop spans 16 amino acids. The CDR3 protein is CASSPAALNHTDTQYF. CDR3 nucleotide sequence: TGTGCCAGCAGCCCCGCCGCCTTAAACCATACAGATACGCAGTATTTT.

J is TRBJ1-1 and V is TRBV5-1; weak D call: TRBD1 (6 bases). There are 15 residues in the CDR3. V lost 7 bases to trimming and J lost 2 bases, with 18 bases between them. Germline loops: CDR1 SGHRS, CDR2 YFSETQ. Here the CDR3 reads CASSRGQGTNTEAFF. DNA of the CDR3: TGCGCCAGCTCACGGGGGCAGGGAACTAACACTGAAGCTTTCTTT.

The rearrangement uses TRBV14 and TRBJ1-1; D is ambiguous. The CDR3 loop spans 15 amino acids. CDR1 SGHDN and CDR2 FVKESK come from the germline V gene. V lost 2 bases to trimming and J lost 0 bases, with 10 bases between them. DNA of the CDR3: TGTGCCAGCAGCCAACAGACGGGGATGAACACTGAAGCTTTCTTT. It translates to CASSQQTGMNTEAFF.

The chain employs TRBV28 and TRBJ2-5, with TRBD2 matching 7 bases. With V trimmed by 5 bases and J by 2 bases, 8 bases remained unmatched. The germline V gene has CDR1 MDHEN and CDR2 SYDVKM. The CDR3 runs 15 residues. The CDR3 DNA is TGTGCCAGCAGTACGAAAGGACTAGGTCAAGAGACCCAGTACTTC. Its translation: CASSTKGLGQETQYF.

As concerns this clone: The sample has other DNA sequences that encode this CDR3 too. This chain links TRBV19 with TRBJ2-5; D perhaps matches TRBD2 (5 bases). Trimming removed 9 bases at V and 1 base at J, with 12 bases between. Germline-derived CDR1 and CDR2 are LNHDA and SQIVND (reference sequence). The CDR3 runs to 13 residues. CDR3 loop: CASSRGFQETQYF. The CDR3 DNA sequence: TGTGCCAGCAGTCGGGGATTCCAAGAGACCCAGTACTTC. Variable domain in full (rest from reference TRBV19 and TRBJ2-5): DGGITQSPKYLFRKEGQNVTLSCEQNLNHDAMYWYRQDPGQGLRLIYYSQIVNDFQKGDIAEGYSVSREKKESFPLTVTSAQKNPTAFYLCASSRGFQETQYFGPGTRLLVL.